The rows below give T cell receptor beta chains drawn from one sample of a study of blood T cell repertoires in COVID-19. The data were produced by immunoSEQ multiplex PCR, yet TCRdb's version contains in-frame clones alone and is incomplete. The table records a few hundred thousand clones, around 90% of them present only once. Input material: peripheral blood. These receptors were obtained from a woman in her forties who had recovered from COVID-19. The CDR3 runs from the conserved cysteine through the conserved F or W. Each record gives: D gene, V gene, J gene, clone size, CDR3 protein, CDR3 DNA. D genes are given only for firm matches. Clone size appears in some rows only: once, few, many, or a class for an expanded clone.

TRBD2	TRBV7-8	TRBJ2-1	.	CASSLAGLAGVRAYNEQFF	TGTGCCAGCAGCTTAGCAGGCCTAGCGGGAGTCAGGGCCTACAATGAGCAGTTCTTC
.	TRBV9	TRBJ2-5	.	CASSGSPHQETQYF	TGTGCCAGCAGCGGGAGCCCTCATCAAGAGACCCAGTACTTC
.	TRBV29-1	TRBJ1-1	.	CSVVPNKGLENTEAFF	TGCAGCGTTGTTCCCAATAAGGGGCTCGAGAACACTGAAGCTTTCTTT
TRBD2	TRBV5-1	TRBJ2-1	.	CASSLGLAGVEDEQFF	TGCGCCAGCAGCTTAGGACTAGCGGGAGTGGAGGATGAGCAGTTCTTC
.	TRBV19	TRBJ2-7	once	CASAPGSPYEQYF	TGTGCCAGTGCCCCAGGGTCTCCCTACGAGCAGTACTTC
TRBD2	TRBV3-1/TRBV3-2	TRBJ2-5	.	CASSHQTSGYQETQYF	TGTGCCAGCAGCCACCAGACTAGCGGGTACCAAGAGACCCAGTACTTC
TRBD2	TRBV19	TRBJ2-7	.	CASSIAGLAGGYEQYF	TGTGCCAGTAGTATAGCCGGACTAGCGGGAGGCTACGAGCAGTACTTC
.	TRBV18	TRBJ2-7	once	CASSRDIDEQYF	TGTGCCAGCTCACGCGACATCGACGAGCAGTACTTC
.	TRBV19	TRBJ1-3	once	CASSPTDSVSGNTIYF	TGTGCCAGTAGCCCCACGGACAGCGTCTCTGGAAACACCATATATTTT
TRBD1	TRBV2	TRBJ1-3	.	CASSELGQEGNTIYF	TGTGCCAGCAGTGAATTGGGACAGGAAGGAAACACCATATATTTT
TRBD1	TRBV30	TRBJ2-1	once	CAWTALDRDNEQFF	TGTGCCTGGACTGCTCTTGACAGGGACAATGAGCAGTTCTTC
TRBD2	TRBV2	TRBJ2-1	.	CASSEAWGGNEQFF	TGTGCCAGCAGTGAAGCGTGGGGGGGCAATGAGCAGTTCTTC
TRBD1	TRBV3-1/TRBV3-2	TRBJ2-7	.	CASSQAGTGDEQYF	TGTGCCAGCAGCCAGGCCGGGACAGGGGACGAGCAGTACTTC
.	TRBV7-9	TRBJ2-7	.	CASGGFHEQYF	TGTGCCAGCGGGGGGTTCCACGAGCAGTACTTC
TRBD1	TRBV5-1	TRBJ1-2	.	CASNPGQGAEGYTF	TGCGCCAGCAATCCGGGACAGGGCGCCGAGGGCTACACCTTC
TRBD2	TRBV7-3	TRBJ2-1	.	CASSLGLAGGRNNEQFF	TGTGCCAGCAGCTTAGGACTAGCGGGAGGGAGAAACAATGAGCAGTTCTTC
.	TRBV4-1	TRBJ2-1	few	CASSPIHSRARLSSYNEQFF	TGCGCCAGCAGCCCAATCCATTCTCGGGCGAGACTAAGCTCCTACAATGAGCAGTTCTTC
.	TRBV21-1	TRBJ2-3	.	CASSGGGLVLDTQYF	TGTGCCAGCAGCGGTGGGGGACTAGTCCTCGATACGCAGTATTTT
.	TRBV12-3/TRBV12-4	TRBJ2-7	.	CASSFSGMEQYF	TGTGCCAGCAGTTTTTCAGGGATGGAGCAGTACTTC
TRBD1	TRBV27	TRBJ2-5	.	CASSPWTGPQETQYF	TGTGCCAGCAGTCCGTGGACAGGGCCCCAAGAGACCCAGTACTTC
.	TRBV28	TRBJ2-5	.	CASSFSLQETQYF	TGTGCCAGCAGTTTTTCTCTTCAAGAGACCCAGTACTTC
.	TRBV5-8	TRBJ2-4	.	CASSPRQILAKNIQYF	TGTGCCAGCAGCCCAAGACAAATTCTAGCCAAAAACATTCAGTACTTC
.	TRBV7-6	TRBJ2-2	.	CASSLDTANTGELFF	TGTGCCAGCAGCTTAGACACAGCGAACACCGGGGAGCTGTTTTTT
.	TRBV4-1	TRBJ2-7	.	CASSQVKGQAYEQYF	TGCGCCAGCAGCCAAGTAAAGGGGCAAGCCTACGAGCAGTACTTC
.	TRBV5-1	TRBJ2-5	.	CASSLAYLKETQYF	TGCGCCAGCAGCTTGGCCTACCTTAAAGAGACCCAGTACTTC
TRBD1	TRBV28	TRBJ2-7	.	CASSLRVRGQTQEQYF	TGTGCCAGCAGTTTAAGGGTCAGGGGGCAAACCCAGGAGCAGTACTTC
.	TRBV9	TRBJ2-3	.	CASSGRRERTDTQYF	TGTGCCAGCAGCGGGAGGAGGGAACGCACAGATACGCAGTATTTT
TRBD2	TRBV7-7	TRBJ2-3	.	CASSPGLAGGDTQYF	TGTGCCAGCAGCCCGGGACTAGCGGGAGGAGATACGCAGTATTTT
.	TRBV12-3/TRBV12-4	TRBJ2-1	.	CASSLGGYNEQFF	TGTGCCAGCAGTTTAGGCGGATACAATGAGCAGTTCTTC
.	TRBV7-2	TRBJ1-2	once	CASSLTPPSNYGYTF	TGTGCCAGCAGCCTCACACCTCCCTCCAACTATGGCTACACCTTC
.	TRBV19	TRBJ1-3	.	CASRGLGGAGNTIYF	TGTGCCAGTAGAGGCTTAGGAGGGGCAGGAAACACCATATATTTT
.	TRBV6-5	TRBJ1-4	.	CASSWAFNEKLFF	TGTGCCAGCAGTTGGGCCTTTAATGAAAAACTGTTTTTT
TRBD1	TRBV6-1	TRBJ1-2	.	CASSEITGEVGYTF	TGTGCCAGCAGTGAGATAACAGGGGAGGTCGGCTACACCTTC
TRBD1	TRBV27	TRBJ1-2	.	CASSVGQDYAANYGYTF	TGTGCCAGCAGTGTGGGACAGGACTACGCAGCTAACTATGGCTACACCTTC
.	TRBV7-9	TRBJ2-3	.	CASSLWEVRTDTQYF	TGTGCCAGCAGCTTATGGGAGGTTCGCACAGATACGCAGTATTTT
TRBD2	TRBV7-3	TRBJ2-7	.	CASSLSGLAGDEQYF	TGTGCCAGCAGCCTATCGGGACTAGCGGGGGACGAGCAGTACTTC
.	TRBV3-1/TRBV3-2	TRBJ1-1	.	CASSQIGATEAFF	TGTGCCAGCAGCCAAATTGGGGCCACTGAAGCTTTCTTT
.	TRBV11-3	TRBJ1-6	.	CASSLTVESPLHF	TGTGCCAGCAGCTTAACCGTAGAGTCACCCCTCCACTTT
.	TRBV28	TRBJ2-6	.	CASSLSPGANVLTF	TGTGCCAGCAGTTTATCTCCTGGGGCCAACGTCCTGACTTTC
TRBD2	TRBV9	TRBJ2-1	.	CASSPEGSSGTVEQFF	TGTGCCAGCAGCCCCGAGGGGTCTAGCGGGACGGTTGAGCAGTTCTTC
TRBD1	TRBV29-1	TRBJ2-5	.	CSVRQGAETQYF	TGCAGCGTTCGACAGGGGGCGGAGACCCAGTACTTC
TRBD1	TRBV12-3/TRBV12-4	TRBJ1-2	.	CASTQGAGGYTF	TGTGCCAGCACTCAGGGGGCTGGGGGCTACACCTTC
TRBD2	TRBV4-1	TRBJ2-1	.	CASSQDPSGSFPEQFF	TGCGCCAGCAGCCAAGACCCTAGCGGGAGTTTTCCTGAGCAGTTCTTC
TRBD2	TRBV29-1	TRBJ2-5	.	CSADRLAGVETQYF	TGCAGCGCCGACCGACTAGCGGGAGTTGAGACCCAGTACTTC
.	TRBV19	TRBJ2-2	.	CASSRTGTRSNTGELFF	TGTGCCAGTAGTAGGACCGGGACACGAAGTAACACCGGGGAGCTGTTTTTT